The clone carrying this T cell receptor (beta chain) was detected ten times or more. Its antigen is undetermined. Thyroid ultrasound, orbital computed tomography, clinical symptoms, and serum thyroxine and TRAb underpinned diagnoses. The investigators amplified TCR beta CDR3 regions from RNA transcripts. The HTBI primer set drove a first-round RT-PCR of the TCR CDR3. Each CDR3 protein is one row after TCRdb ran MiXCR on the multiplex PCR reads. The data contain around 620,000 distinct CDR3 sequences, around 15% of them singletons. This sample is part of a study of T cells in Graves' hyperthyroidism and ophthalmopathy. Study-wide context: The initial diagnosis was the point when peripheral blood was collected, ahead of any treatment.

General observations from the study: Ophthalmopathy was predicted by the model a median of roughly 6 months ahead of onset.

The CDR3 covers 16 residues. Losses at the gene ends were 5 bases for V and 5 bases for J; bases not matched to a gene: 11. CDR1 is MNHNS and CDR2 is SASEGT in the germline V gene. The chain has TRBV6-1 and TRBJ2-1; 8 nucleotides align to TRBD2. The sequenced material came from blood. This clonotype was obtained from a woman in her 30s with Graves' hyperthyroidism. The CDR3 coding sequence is TGTGCCAGCAGTTCACGGACGGGAGGGCCTAACAATGAGCAGTTCTTC. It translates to CASSSRTGGPNNEQFF.